These 16 T cell receptor beta chains share one sample of origin, sequenced in a study of T cells in localized non-small cell lung cancer. Clones were sequenced by immunoSEQ multiplex PCR, and TCRdb holds only the in-frame ones, with some missing. The data contain fewer than 25,000 clones, around 90% of them singletons. This specimen consisted of peripheral blood, obtained before any cancer treatment. These receptors came from a male donor aged 60 or older with stage I squamous cell lung carcinoma.

The chain has TRBV11-2 and TRBJ2-1, with no clear D. V was shortened by 2 bases and J by 3 bases, with 14 bases between the two germline ends. CDR3 length: 16 residues. Germline CDR1 and CDR2: SGHAT and FQNNGV. The CDR3 spells CASSLRGSGSYNEQFF. As DNA, the CDR3 is TGTGCCAGCAGCTTAAGAGGATCGGGCAGCTACAATGAGCAGTTCTTC. Filled out from reference TRBV11-2 and TRBJ2-1, the complete variable domain reads EAGVAQSPRYKIIEKRQSVAFWCNPISGHATLYWYQQILGQGPKLLIQFQNNGVVDDSQLPKDRFSAERLKGVDSTLKIQPAKLEDSAVYLCASSLRGSGSYNEQFFGPGTRLTVL.

J is TRBJ2-6 and V is TRBV7-3; 8 nucleotides line up with TRBD1. J gave up 0 bases and V 2 bases, and 9 bases lay outside the gene matches. This CDR3 is built from 19 residues. Germline values: CDR1 SGHTA, CDR2 FQGTGA. The CDR3 protein is CASSLSRTGRNSGANVLTF. The CDR3 DNA sequence: TGTGCCAGCAGCTTATCGCGGACAGGGAGAAACTCTGGGGCCAACGTCCTGACTTTC.

This chain connects TRBV19 to TRBJ2-7, with 11 bases matching TRBD2. V shed 3 bases and J 2 bases; nucleotides not matched to a gene: 6. The germline V gene has CDR1 LNHDA and CDR2 SQIVND (reference sequence). The CDR3 loop spans 16 amino acids. CDR3 residues: CASSIRTSGSPYEQYF. In DNA, the CDR3 is TGTGCCAGTAGTATCCGGACTAGCGGGTCCCCCTACGAGCAGTACTTC. The full variable domain, completed using reference TRBV19 and TRBJ2-7, is DGGITQSPKYLFRKEGQNVTLSCEQNLNHDAMYWYRQDPGQGLRLIYYSQIVNDFQKGDIAEGYSVSREKKESFPLTVTSAQKNPTAFYLCASSIRTSGSPYEQYFGPGTRLTVT.

This chain links TRBV10-3 with TRBJ2-3, with 7 bases identical to TRBD1. This CDR3 spans 16 amino acids. In germline, CDR1 is ENHRY, CDR2 SYGVKD. J gave up 0 bases and V 6 bases, and 9 bases lay outside the gene matches. This CDR3 is CAIRGTVLASTDTQYF. In nucleotides, the CDR3 is TGTGCCATCAGAGGGACAGTCTTGGCTAGCACAGATACGCAGTATTTT.

This chain connects TRBV9 to TRBJ2-3; 8 bases agree with TRBD1. V was pared by 4 bases and J by 4 bases, with 2 bases of the junction left unmatched. Germline CDR1 and CDR2: SGDLS and YYNGEE. The CDR3 covers 13 residues. The CDR3 region is CASSWTGSDTQYF. Here the CDR3 DNA reads TGTGCCAGCAGCTGGACAGGGTCAGATACGCAGTATTTT.

The V and J genes are TRBV5-4 and TRBJ1-4, with TRBD1 matching over 7 bases. Germline V lookup: CDR1 SGHNT, CDR2 YYREEE (reference sequence). The CDR3 is 12 residues long. The ends lost 6 bases at V and 16 bases at J; junction bases unmatched: 12. CDR3 sequence: CASNIVGGQPFF. DNA of the CDR3: TGTGCCAGCAACATAGTCGGGGGACAGCCGTTTTTT.

The chain combines TRBV19 with TRBJ1-5; weak D call: TRBD1 (6 bases). CDR1 is LNHDA, CDR2 SQIVND, per germline (reference sequence). The CDR3 consists of 15 residues. V was pared by 5 bases and J by 1 base, with 12 bases between. The CDR3 sequence is CASSLDRRSNQPQHF. CDR3 nucleotide sequence: TGTGCCAGTAGTCTGGACAGAAGGAGCAATCAGCCCCAGCATTTT.

The chain carries TRBV28 and TRBJ1-2; D may be TRBD1 (5 bases). There are 11 residues in the CDR3. V lost 11 bases to trimming and J lost 3 bases, with 10 bases between them. The germline CDR1 and CDR2 sequences are MDHEN and SYDVKM. CDR3 sequence: CALGGYYGYTF. Here the CDR3 DNA reads TGTGCCCTCGGGGGTTACTATGGCTACACCTTC.

V usage is TRBV28 and J usage is TRBJ1-3; the D is unclear. CDR3 length equals 12 residues. V gave up 6 bases and J gave up 3 bases, with 6 bases separating them. Germline V CDR1 and CDR2: MDHEN, SYDVKM. CDR3 nucleotide sequence: TGTGCCAGCAGCTCCTATGGAAACACCATATATTTT. Its protein is CASSSYGNTIYF.

This clone has only a few counts. The chain has TRBV19 and TRBJ1-5; tentative D call: TRBD1 (6 bases). The CDR3 length is 16 residues. Germline CDR1 reads LNHDA; CDR2 reads SQIVND (reference sequence). Trimming removed 7 bases at V and 3 bases at J, with 19 bases between. The CDR3 bases are TGTGCCAGTACCCGGATCAGGGGAGAAATCAATCAGCCCCAGCATTTT. It yields the protein CASTRIRGEINQPQHF.

The V and J genes are TRBV19 and TRBJ2-5; TRBD1 is a possible D gene (6 bases). CDR1 LNHDA and CDR2 SQIVND come from the germline V gene (reference sequence). Trimming stripped 6 bases from V and 2 bases from J, with 10 bases between. The CDR3 totals 13 residues. The CDR3 protein is CASRDGQQETQYF. In nucleotides, the CDR3 is TGTGCCAGTAGGGACGGACAGCAAGAGACCCAGTACTTC.

The V call is TRBV18, the J call TRBJ1-2, with 10 bases lining up with TRBD1. The ends lost 3 bases at V and 0 bases at J; junction bases unmatched: 4. The CDR3 is 16 amino acids. Germline V gives CDR1 KGHSH, CDR2 LQKENI. This CDR3 is CASSPGQGKANYGYTF. DNA for the CDR3: TGTGCCAGCTCACCGGGACAGGGGAAGGCTAACTATGGCTACACCTTC. The complete variable domain, with remaining parts taken from reference TRBV18 and TRBJ1-2, reads NAGVMQNPRHLVRRRGQEARLRCSPMKGHSHVYWYRQLPEEGLKFMVYLQKENIIDESGMPKERFSAEFPKEGPSILRIQQVVRGDSAAYFCASSPGQGKANYGYTFGSGTRLTVV.

V and J are TRBV6-1 and TRBJ1-1; D unclear. The CDR3 contains 12 residues. Trimming took 2 bases from V and 10 from J, leaving 11 bases between them. Germline CDR1 and CDR2: MNHNS and SASEGT. The CDR3 loop is CASSETPLGAFF. In nucleotides, the CDR3 is TGTGCCAGCAGTGAAACCCCGTTGGGAGCTTTCTTT.

The genes are TRBV2 and TRBJ1-2, with a weak D call TRBD1 (6 bases). Germline lookup yields CDR1 SNHLY and CDR2 FYNNEI. The V end was cut by 2 bases, the J end by 8 bases, with 21 bases between. The CDR3 loop spans 16 amino acids. CDR3 sequence reads: CASSEMGARPLGGYTF. As DNA, the CDR3 is TGTGCCAGCAGTGAAATGGGGGCTCGCCCTCTGGGCGGCTACACCTTC.

The chain recombines TRBV5-6 with TRBJ1-1, with a possible D match to TRBD1 (5 bases). CDR1 and CDR2 (germline): SGHDT, YYEEEE. The length of the CDR3 is 18 residues. V was pared by 0 bases and J by 3 bases, with 21 bases between. Written as DNA, the CDR3 is TGTGCCAGCAGCTTGGAAGGGTCAGGGCCACCGGTGGACACTGAAGCTTTCTTT. It specifies CASSLEGSGPPVDTEAFF.

The rearrangement uses TRBV30 and TRBJ1-1, with D possibly TRBD1 on 6 matching bases. V shed 3 bases and J shed 1 base, with 9 bases lying between them. This CDR3 contains 13 residues. Germline V gene sequence: CDR1 GTSNPN, CDR2 SVGIG (reference sequence). CDR3 protein: CAWSPRGNTEAFF. For the CDR3, the DNA is TGTGCCTGGAGCCCCAGGGGGAACACTGAAGCTTTCTTT.